This record looks at one TCR beta chain sequence and its context. This sample stems from a study of T cell changes during pregnancy in multiple sclerosis. The CDR3 contains 17 residues. Method: immunoSEQ multiplex PCR; TCRdb's copy keeps in-frame clones and lacks some. The sample lists 61,000 or so clones; 90% to 95% were seen once. The chain carries TRBV1 and TRBJ2-1; the D call in the table, TRBD2, was not verified against the DNA. TRBV1 has pseudogene status. This sample comprised CD4+ T cells from peripheral blood mononuclear cells, obtained before pregnancy. This TCR came from a female donor with multiple sclerosis, enrolled in a pregnancy study. The CDR3 nucleotides read TGCACCAGCAGCCAAGATGCCCCGACTAGCGGTCCCAATGAGCAGTTCTTC. Translating gives CTSSQDAPTSGPNEQFF.